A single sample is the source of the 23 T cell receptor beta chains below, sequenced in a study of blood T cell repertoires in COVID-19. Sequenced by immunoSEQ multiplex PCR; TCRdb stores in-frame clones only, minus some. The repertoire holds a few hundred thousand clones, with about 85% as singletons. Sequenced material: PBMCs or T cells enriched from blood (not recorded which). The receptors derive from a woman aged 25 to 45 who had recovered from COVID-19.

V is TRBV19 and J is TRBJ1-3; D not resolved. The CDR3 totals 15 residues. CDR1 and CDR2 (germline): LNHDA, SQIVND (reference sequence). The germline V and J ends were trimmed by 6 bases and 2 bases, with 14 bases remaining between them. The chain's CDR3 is CASRGEGSAGNTIYF. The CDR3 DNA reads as TGTGCCAGTAGGGGTGAGGGTTCGGCTGGAAACACCATATATTTT.

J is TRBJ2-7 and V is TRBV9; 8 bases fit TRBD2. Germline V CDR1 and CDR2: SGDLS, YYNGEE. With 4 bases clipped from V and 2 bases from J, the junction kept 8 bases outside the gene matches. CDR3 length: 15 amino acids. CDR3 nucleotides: TGTGCCAGCAGCTCCCGCAGCGGGGGACCCTACGAGCAGTACTTC. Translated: CASSSRSGGPYEQYF.

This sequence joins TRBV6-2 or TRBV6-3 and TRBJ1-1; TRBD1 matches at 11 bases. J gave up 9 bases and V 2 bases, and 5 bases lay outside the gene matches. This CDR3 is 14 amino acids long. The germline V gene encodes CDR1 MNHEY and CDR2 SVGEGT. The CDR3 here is CASSYIPDRGQAFF. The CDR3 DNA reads TGTGCCAGCAGTTACATACCGGACAGGGGGCAAGCTTTCTTT.

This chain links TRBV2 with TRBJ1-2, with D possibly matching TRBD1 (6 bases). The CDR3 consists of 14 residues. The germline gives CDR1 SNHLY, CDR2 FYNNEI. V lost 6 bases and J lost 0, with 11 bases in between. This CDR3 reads CASRADSPNYGYTF. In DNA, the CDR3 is TGTGCCAGCAGGGCGGACAGCCCTAACTATGGCTACACCTTC. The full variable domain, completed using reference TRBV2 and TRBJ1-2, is EPEVTQTPSHQVTQMGQEVILRCVPISNHLYFYWYRQILGQKVEFLVSFYNNEISEKSEIFDDQFSVERPDGSNFTLKIRSTKLEDSAMYFCASRADSPNYGYTFGSGTRLTVV.

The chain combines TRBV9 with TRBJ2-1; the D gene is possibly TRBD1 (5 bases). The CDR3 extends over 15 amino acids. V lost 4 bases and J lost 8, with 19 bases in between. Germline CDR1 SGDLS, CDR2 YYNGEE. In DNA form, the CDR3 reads TGTGCCAGCAGCACCGAAGGAAGGGGTGGGGATGAGCAGTTCTTC. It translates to CASSTEGRGGDEQFF.

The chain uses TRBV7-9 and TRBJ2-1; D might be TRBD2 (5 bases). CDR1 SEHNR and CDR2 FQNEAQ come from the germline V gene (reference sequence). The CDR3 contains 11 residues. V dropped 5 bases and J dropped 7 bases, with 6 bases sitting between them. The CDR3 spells CASSQRNEQFF. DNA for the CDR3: TGTGCCAGCAGCCAGCGGAATGAGCAGTTCTTC.

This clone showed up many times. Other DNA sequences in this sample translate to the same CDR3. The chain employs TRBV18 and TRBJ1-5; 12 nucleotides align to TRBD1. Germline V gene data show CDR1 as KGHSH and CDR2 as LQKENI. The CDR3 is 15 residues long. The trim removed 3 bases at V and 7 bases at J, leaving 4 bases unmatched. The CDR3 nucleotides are TGTGCCAGCTCACCGGGACAGGGGGCAAGACAGCCCCAGCATTTT. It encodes CASSPGQGARQPQHF.

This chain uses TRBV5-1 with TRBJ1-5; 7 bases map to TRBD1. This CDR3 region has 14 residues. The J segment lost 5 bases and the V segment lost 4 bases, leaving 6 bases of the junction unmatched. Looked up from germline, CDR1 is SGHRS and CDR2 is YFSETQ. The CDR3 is CASSPQTGDQPQHF. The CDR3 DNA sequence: TGCGCCAGCAGCCCCCAAACAGGGGATCAGCCCCAGCATTTT.

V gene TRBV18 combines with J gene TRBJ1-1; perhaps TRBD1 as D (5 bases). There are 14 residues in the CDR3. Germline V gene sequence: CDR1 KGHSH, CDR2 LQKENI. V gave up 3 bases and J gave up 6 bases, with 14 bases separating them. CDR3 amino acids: CASSPVAPRAEAFF. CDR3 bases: TGTGCCAGCTCACCGGTCGCACCCAGGGCTGAAGCTTTCTTT.

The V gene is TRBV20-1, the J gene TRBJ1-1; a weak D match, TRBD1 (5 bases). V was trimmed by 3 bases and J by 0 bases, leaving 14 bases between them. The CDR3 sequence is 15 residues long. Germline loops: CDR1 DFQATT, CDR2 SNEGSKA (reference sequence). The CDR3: CSASQGRNLNTEAFF. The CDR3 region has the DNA TGCAGTGCTAGTCAGGGCAGAAACCTGAACACTGAAGCTTTCTTT.

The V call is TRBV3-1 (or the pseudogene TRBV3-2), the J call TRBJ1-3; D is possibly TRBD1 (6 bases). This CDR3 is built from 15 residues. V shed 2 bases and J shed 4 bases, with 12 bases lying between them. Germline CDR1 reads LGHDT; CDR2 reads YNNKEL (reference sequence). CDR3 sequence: CASSQLQGPGNTIYF. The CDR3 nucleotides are TGTGCCAGCAGCCAATTACAGGGTCCGGGAAACACCATATATTTT.

For the CDR3, the DNA is TGCGCCAGCAGCCTAGGACAGTATGGCTACACCTTC. Translating it yields CASSLGQYGYTF. The gene calls are TRBV5-1 and TRBJ1-2; tentatively, D is TRBD1 (6 bases). From germline, CDR1 is SGHRS and CDR2 YFSETQ. CDR3 length equals 12 residues. Trimming left V 4 bases short and J 5 bases short, with 9 bases between. Combining the CDR3 with reference TRBV5-1 and TRBJ1-2 gives the whole variable domain KAGVTQTPRYLIKTRGQQVTLSCSPISGHRSVSWYQQTPGQGLQFLFEYFSETQRNKGNFPGRFSGRQFSNSRSEMNVSTLELGDSALYLCASSLGQYGYTFGSGTRLTVV.

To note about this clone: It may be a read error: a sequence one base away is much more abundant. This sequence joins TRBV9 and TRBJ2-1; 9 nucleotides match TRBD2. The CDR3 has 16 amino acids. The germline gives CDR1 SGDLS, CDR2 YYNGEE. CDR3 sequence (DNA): TGTCCCCGCAGCGTCGGGGGTAGCGGGGGAGGCAATGAGCAGTTCTTC. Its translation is CPRSVGGSGGGNEQFF.

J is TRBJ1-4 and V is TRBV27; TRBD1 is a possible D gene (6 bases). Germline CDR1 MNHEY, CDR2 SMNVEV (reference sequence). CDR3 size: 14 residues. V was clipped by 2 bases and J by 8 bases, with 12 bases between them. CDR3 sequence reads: CASSLLAGEEKLFF. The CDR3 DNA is TGTGCCAGCAGTTTACTGGCAGGGGAGGAAAAACTGTTTTTT.

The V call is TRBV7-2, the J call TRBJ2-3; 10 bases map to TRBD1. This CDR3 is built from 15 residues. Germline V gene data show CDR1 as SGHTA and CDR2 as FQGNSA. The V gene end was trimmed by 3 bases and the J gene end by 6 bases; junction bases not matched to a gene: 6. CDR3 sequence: CASSFDRGQVDTQYF. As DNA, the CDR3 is TGTGCCAGCAGCTTCGACAGGGGGCAAGTGGATACGCAGTATTTT.

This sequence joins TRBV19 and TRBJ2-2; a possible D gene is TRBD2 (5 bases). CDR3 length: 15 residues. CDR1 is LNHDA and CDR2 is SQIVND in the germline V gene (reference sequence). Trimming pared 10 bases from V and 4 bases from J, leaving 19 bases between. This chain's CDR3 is CATRLLQAGTGELFF. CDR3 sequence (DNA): TGTGCCACCCGGTTACTGCAGGCGGGCACCGGGGAGCTGTTTTTT. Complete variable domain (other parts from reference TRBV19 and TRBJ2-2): DGGITQSPKYLFRKEGQNVTLSCEQNLNHDAMYWYRQDPGQGLRLIYYSQIVNDFQKGDIAEGYSVSREKKESFPLTVTSAQKNPTAFYLCATRLLQAGTGELFFGEGSRLTVL.

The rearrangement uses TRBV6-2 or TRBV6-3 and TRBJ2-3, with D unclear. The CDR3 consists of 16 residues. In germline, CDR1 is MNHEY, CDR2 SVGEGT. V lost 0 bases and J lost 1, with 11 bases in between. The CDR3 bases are TGTGCCAGCAGTTACTCGAAGCCAGAGGGCACAGATACGCAGTATTTT. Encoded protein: CASSYSKPEGTDTQYF.

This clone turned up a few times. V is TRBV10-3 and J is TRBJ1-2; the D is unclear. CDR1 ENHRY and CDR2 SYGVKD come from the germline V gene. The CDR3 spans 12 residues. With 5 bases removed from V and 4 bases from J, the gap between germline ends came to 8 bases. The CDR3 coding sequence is TGTGCCATCAGTTGGAGTAGCTATGGCTACACCTTC. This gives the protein CAISWSSYGYTF.

The DNA of the CDR3 is TGTGCCAGCAGCTCGGGACAGGGGAGGACTGAAGCTTTCTTT. This encodes CASSSGQGRTEAFF. The rearrangement joins TRBV7-2 to TRBJ1-1; 10 bases are a match to TRBD1. CDR3 size: 14 residues. Germline-derived CDR1 and CDR2 are SGHTA and FQGNSA. Trimming at V came to 4 bases and at J to 5 bases, leaving 4 bases not matched to a gene. Complete variable domain (other parts from reference TRBV7-2 and TRBJ1-1): GAGVSQSPSNKVTEKGKDVELRCDPISGHTALYWYRQSLGQGLEFLIYFQGNSAPDKSGLPSDRFSAERTGGSVSTLTIQRTQQEDSAVYLCASSSGQGRTEAFFGQGTRLTVV.

DNA for the CDR3: TGTGCCAGCAGCTTAGGATCACCACCTAGCTCTGGAAACACCATATATTTT. It yields the protein CASSLGSPPSSGNTIYF. This chain uses TRBV7-8 with TRBJ1-3; D call uncertain. V was shortened by 1 base and J by 0 bases, with 13 bases between the two germline ends. This CDR3 comprises 17 residues. Germline V gene sequence: CDR1 SGHVS, CDR2 FQNEAQ.

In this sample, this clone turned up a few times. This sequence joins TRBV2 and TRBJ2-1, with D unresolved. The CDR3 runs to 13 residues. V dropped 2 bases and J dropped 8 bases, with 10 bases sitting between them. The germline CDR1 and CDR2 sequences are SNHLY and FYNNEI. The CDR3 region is CASSERLEDEQFF. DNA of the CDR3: TGTGCCAGCAGTGAAAGGCTAGAAGATGAGCAGTTCTTC.

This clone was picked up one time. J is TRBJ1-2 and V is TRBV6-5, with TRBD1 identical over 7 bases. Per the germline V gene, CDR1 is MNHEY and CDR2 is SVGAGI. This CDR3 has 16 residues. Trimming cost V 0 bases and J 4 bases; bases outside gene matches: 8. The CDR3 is CASSYSRQGSSYGYTF. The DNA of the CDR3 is TGTGCCAGCAGTTACTCGAGACAGGGCTCCTCCTATGGCTACACCTTC.

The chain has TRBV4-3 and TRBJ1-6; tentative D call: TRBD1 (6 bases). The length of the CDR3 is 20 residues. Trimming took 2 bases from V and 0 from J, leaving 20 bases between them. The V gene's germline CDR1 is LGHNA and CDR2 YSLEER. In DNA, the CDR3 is TGCGCCAGCAGCCAACGCACATCTCAACAGGACAGCTCCTATAATTCACCCCTCCACTTT. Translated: CASSQRTSQQDSSYNSPLHF.